One T cell receptor (beta chain) is described in this entry. Enrolment of Seattle patients took place during active infection, and they were followed longitudinally. The sample comes from a study of blood T cell repertoires in COVID-19. In the original processing: Scientists estimated how many nucleated cells there were by amplifying reference gene primers. Data came from immunoSEQ multiplex PCR; TCRdb stores just in-frame clones and leaves some out. For V, J and clone size, that table is used; D and trimming come from the DNA. The sample has 150,000 to 200,000 clones, 80% to 85% seen once; the top ten hold 6.5% to 8.5%. Trimming left V 5 bases short and J 3 bases short, with 20 bases between. The CDR3 totals 15 residues. The germline gives CDR1 GTSNPN, CDR2 SVGIG (reference sequence).

Material: peripheral blood. The source is a woman between 70 and 85 years old with COVID-19, enrolled during active disease. V usage is TRBV30 and J usage is TRBJ2-7; D perhaps matches TRBD2 (5 bases). This chain's CDR3 is CAWSPPGGELYEQYF. CDR3 nucleotide sequence: TGTGCCTGGTCCCCACCGGGTGGGGAGCTCTACGAGCAGTACTTC.